The sample holds one count of the clone carrying this TCR beta chain. V trimming: 5 bases; J trimming: 1 base; junction bases outside the gene matches: 4. The CDR3 is made up of 14 amino acids. Germline assignment: CDR1 SGHAT and CDR2 FQNNGV. Under the authors' procedure: Estimates of nucleated cell counts were drawn from the amplification of reference gene primers. Repertoires were generated with immunoSEQ multiplex PCR, while TCRdb's copy carries only in-frame clones and drops some. V, J and clone size are those of that table, while D and trimming were read from the DNA. The sample records approximately 230,000 clones, 65% to 90% being singletons. The sample originates from a study of blood T cell repertoires in COVID-19.

The chain employs TRBV11-2 and TRBJ1-1, with 7 bases aligning to TRBD1. Sequencing input: peripheral blood. The sequence was obtained from an elderly woman with active or convalescent COVID-19. CDR3 DNA sequence: TGTGCCAGCAGCCCCCGGACAGGGAACACTGAAGCTTTCTTT. Translated: CASSPRTGNTEAFF. The whole variable domain, filled in from reference TRBV11-2 and TRBJ1-1, reads EAGVAQSPRYKIIEKRQSVAFWCNPISGHATLYWYQQILGQGPKLLIQFQNNGVVDDSQLPKDRFSAERLKGVDSTLKIQPAKLEDSAVYLCASSPRTGNTEAFFGQGTRLTVV.